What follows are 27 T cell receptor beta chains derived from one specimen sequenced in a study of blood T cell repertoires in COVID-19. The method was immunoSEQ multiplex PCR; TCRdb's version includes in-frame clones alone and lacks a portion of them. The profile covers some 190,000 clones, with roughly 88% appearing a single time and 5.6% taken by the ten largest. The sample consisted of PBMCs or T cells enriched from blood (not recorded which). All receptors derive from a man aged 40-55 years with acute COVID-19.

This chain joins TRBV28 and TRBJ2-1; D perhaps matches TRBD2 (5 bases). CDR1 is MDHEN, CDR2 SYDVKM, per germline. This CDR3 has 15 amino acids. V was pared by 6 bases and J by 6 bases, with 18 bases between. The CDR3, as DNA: TGTGCCAGCAGCACCCGGGAAGCCACTTTCAATGAGCAGTTCTTC. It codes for CASSTREATFNEQFF.

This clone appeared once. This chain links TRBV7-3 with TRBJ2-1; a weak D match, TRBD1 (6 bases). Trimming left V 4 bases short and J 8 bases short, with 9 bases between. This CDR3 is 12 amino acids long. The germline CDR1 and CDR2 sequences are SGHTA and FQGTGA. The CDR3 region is CASSSYRDEQFF. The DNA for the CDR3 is TGTGCCAGCAGCTCGTACAGGGATGAGCAGTTCTTC.

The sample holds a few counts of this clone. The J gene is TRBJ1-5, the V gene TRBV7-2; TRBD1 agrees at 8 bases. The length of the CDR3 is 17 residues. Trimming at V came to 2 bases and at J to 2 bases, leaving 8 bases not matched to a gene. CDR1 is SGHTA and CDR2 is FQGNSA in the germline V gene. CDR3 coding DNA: TGTGCCAGCAGCTTAAGTTCAGGGGGCTGGGGCAATCAGCCCCAGCATTTT. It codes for CASSLSSGGWGNQPQHF.

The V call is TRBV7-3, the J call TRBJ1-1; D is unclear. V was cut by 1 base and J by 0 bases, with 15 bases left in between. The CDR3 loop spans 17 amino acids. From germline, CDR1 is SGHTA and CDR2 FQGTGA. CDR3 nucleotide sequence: TGTGCCAGCAGCTTAAGCCCCGCGGAGAGGATGAACACTGAAGCTTTCTTT. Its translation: CASSLSPAERMNTEAFF.

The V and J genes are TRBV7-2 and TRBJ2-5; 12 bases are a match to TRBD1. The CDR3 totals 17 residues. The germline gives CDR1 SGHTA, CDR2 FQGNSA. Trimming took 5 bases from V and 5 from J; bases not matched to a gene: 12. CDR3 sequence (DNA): TGTGCCAGCAGCCGGAAGGGACAGGGGGCTAGGCGTGAGACCCAGTACTTC. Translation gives CASSRKGQGARRETQYF.

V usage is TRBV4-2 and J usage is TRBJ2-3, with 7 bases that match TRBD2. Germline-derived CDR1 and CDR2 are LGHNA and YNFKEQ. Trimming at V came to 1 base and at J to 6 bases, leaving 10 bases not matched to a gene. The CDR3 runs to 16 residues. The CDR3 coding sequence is TGTGCCAGCAGCCAAGTGGGCGGGAGACAGAGTGATACGCAGTATTTT. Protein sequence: CASSQVGGRQSDTQYF.

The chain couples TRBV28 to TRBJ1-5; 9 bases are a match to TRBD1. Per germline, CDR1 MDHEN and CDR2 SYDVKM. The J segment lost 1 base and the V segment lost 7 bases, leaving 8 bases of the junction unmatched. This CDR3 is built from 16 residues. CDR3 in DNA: TGTGCCAGCACCCAGTTGGGACAGGGCAGCAATCAGCCCCAGCATTTT. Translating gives CASTQLGQGSNQPQHF.

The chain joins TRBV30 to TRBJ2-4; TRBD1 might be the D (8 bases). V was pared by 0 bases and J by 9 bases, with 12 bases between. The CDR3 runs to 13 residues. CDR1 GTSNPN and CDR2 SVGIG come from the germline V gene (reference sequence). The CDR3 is CAWSVQGGAIQYF. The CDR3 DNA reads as TGTGCCTGGAGTGTACAGGGGGGGGCCATTCAGTACTTC.

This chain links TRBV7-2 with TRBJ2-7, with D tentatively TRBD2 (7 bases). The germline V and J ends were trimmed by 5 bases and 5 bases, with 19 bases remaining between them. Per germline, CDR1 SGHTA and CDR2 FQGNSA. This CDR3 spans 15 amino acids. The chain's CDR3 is CASSPLAGAGDEQYF. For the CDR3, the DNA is TGTGCCAGCAGCCCCCTGGCGGGGGCAGGTGACGAGCAGTACTTC.

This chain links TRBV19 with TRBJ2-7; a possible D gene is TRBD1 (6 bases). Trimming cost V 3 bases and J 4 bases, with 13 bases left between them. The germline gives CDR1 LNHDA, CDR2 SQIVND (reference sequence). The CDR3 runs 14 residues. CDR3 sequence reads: CASSITDRRYEQYF. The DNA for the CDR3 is TGTGCCAGTAGTATTACGGACAGAAGGTACGAGCAGTACTTC. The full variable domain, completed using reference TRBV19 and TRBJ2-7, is DGGITQSPKYLFRKEGQNVTLSCEQNLNHDAMYWYRQDPGQGLRLIYYSQIVNDFQKGDIAEGYSVSREKKESFPLTVTSAQKNPTAFYLCASSITDRRYEQYFGPGTRLTVT.

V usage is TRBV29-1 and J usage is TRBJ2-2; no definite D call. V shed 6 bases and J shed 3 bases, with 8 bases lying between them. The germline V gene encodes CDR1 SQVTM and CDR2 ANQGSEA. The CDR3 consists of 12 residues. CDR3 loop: CSVSGDTGELFF. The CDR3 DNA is TGCAGCGTCTCCGGAGACACCGGGGAGCTGTTTTTT.

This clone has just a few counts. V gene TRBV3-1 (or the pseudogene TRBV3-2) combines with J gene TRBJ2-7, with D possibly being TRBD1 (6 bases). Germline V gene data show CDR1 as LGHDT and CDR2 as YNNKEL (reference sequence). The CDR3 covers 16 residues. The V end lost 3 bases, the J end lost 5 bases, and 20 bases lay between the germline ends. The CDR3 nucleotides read TGTGCCAGCAGCCAGCACCCAGGGGAAATATTGAACGAGCAGTACTTC. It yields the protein CASSQHPGEILNEQYF.

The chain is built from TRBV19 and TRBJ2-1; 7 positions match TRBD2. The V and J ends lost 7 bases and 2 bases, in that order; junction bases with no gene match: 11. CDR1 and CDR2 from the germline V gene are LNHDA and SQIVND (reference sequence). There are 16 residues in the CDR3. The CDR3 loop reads CASKWGREGPYNEQFF. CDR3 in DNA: TGTGCCAGTAAGTGGGGGAGGGAGGGCCCCTACAATGAGCAGTTCTTC.

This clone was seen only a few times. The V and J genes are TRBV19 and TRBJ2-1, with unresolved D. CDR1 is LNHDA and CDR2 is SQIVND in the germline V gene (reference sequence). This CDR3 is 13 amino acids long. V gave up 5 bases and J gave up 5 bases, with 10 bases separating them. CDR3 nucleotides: TGTGCCAGTAGTTCTGTAGTTCACAATGAGCAGTTCTTC. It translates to CASSSVVHNEQFF.

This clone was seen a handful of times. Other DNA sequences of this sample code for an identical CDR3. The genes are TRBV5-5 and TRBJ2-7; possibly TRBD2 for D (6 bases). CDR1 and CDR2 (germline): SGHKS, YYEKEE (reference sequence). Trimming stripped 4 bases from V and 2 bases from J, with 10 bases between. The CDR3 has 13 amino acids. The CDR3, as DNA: TGTGCCAGCAGCCCCGGAGGGGCCTACGAGCAGTACTTC. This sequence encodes CASSPGGAYEQYF.

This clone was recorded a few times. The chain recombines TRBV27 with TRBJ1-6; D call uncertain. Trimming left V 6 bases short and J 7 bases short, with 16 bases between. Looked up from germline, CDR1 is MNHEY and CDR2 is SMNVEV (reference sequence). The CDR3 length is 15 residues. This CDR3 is CASRPERLLNSPLHF. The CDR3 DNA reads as TGTGCCAGCAGGCCCGAGAGGCTGCTCAATTCACCCCTCCACTTT.

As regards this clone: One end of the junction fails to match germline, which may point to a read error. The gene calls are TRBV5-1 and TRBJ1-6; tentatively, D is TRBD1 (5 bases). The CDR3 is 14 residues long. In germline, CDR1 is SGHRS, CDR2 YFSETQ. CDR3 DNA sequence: TGCGCCAGCACCTTGGGGGGGGATAGTTCGCCCCTCCACTTT. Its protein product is CASTLGGDSSPLHF.

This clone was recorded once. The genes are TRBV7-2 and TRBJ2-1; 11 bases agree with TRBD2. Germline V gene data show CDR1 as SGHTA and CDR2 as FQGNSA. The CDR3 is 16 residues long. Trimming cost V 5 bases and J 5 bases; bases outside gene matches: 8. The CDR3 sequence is CASSVSGTSGHNEQFF. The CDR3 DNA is TGTGCCAGCAGCGTATCCGGGACTAGCGGTCACAATGAGCAGTTCTTC.

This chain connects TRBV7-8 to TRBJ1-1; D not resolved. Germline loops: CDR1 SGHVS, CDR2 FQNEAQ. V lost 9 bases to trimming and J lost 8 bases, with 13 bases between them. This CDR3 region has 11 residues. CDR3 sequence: CASRGSQEAFF. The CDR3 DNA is TGTGCCAGTCGAGGGAGCCAAGAAGCTTTCTTT.

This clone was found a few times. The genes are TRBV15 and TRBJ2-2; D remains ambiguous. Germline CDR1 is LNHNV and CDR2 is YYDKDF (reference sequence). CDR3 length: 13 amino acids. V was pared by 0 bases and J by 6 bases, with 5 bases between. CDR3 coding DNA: TGTGCCACCAGCAGAGACTCCCCCGGGGAGCTGTTTTTT. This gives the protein CATSRDSPGELFF.

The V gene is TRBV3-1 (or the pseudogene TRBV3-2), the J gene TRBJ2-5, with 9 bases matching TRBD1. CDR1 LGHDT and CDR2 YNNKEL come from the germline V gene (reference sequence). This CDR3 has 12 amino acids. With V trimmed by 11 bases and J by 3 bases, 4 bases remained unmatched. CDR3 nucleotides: TGTGCCTCCAGGACAGGGGAAGAGACCCAGTACTTC. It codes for CASRTGEETQYF.

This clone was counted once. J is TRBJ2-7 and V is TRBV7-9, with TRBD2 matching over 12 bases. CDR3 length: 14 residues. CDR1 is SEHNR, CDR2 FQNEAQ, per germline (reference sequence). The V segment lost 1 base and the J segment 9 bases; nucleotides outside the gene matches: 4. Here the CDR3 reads CASSLGLAGDGQYF. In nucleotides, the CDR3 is TGTGCCAGCAGCTTAGGACTAGCGGGAGACGGGCAGTACTTC.

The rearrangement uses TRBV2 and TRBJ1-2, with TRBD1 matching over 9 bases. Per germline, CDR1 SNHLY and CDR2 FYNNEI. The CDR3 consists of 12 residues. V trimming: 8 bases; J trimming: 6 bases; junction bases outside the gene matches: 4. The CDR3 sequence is CASPTGGDGYTF. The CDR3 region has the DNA TGTGCCAGCCCGACAGGGGGGGATGGCTACACCTTC. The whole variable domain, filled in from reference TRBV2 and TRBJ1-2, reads EPEVTQTPSHQVTQMGQEVILRCVPISNHLYFYWYRQILGQKVEFLVSFYNNEISEKSEIFDDQFSVERPDGSNFTLKIRSTKLEDSAMYFCASPTGGDGYTFGSGTRLTVV.

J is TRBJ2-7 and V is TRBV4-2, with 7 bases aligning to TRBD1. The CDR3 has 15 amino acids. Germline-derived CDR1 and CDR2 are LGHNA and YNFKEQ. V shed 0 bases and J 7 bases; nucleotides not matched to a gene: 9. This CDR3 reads CASSQEGQGVGEQYF. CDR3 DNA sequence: TGTGCCAGCAGCCAAGAAGGCCAGGGGGTGGGGGAGCAGTACTTC.

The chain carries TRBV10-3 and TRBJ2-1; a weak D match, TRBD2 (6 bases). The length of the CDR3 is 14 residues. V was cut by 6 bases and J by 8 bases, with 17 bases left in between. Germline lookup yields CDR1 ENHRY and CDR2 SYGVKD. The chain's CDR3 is CAIRPLGGNYEQFF. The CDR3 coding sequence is TGTGCCATCAGGCCCCTGGGCGGGAACTATGAGCAGTTCTTC.

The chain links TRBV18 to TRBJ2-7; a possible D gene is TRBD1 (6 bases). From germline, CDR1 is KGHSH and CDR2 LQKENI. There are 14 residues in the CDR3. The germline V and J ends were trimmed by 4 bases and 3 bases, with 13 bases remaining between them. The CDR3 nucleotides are TGTGCCAGCTCACGGGGGACATCCAACTACGAGCAGTACTTC. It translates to CASSRGTSNYEQYF.

The DNA for the CDR3 is TGTGCCAGCAGCGCGACAGGGGTGGACCAGCCCCAGCATTTT. Protein: CASSATGVDQPQHF. The chain couples TRBV9 to TRBJ1-5, with 8 bases that match TRBD1. Germline CDR1 is SGDLS and CDR2 is YYNGEE. The junction had 6 bases not matched to a gene; V was cut back by 3 bases and J by 7 bases. The CDR3 is 14 residues long.